This T cell receptor beta chain was observed in a study of blood T cell repertoires in COVID-19 (dated by TCRdb to between 2020 and 2021). Regarding the research as a whole: Samples from collaborators originated in the United States, Italy and Spain and spanned both the acute and convalescent phases of COVID-19. The prospective study material was composed of cDNA or gDNA derived from T cells, B-cell-depleted T cells, or PBMCs. Subjects who had been exposed to COVID-19, were actively infected with it, or had recovered from it provided the deeply sampled blood TCRbeta repertoires that made up the dataset. The repertoires were made available in a free public database intended to serve as a resource for research on the immune response to SARS-CoV-2. The samples were drawn from the first 160 participants of the ongoing ImmuneRACE study and from under 1,500 subjects provided by 6 global collaborators. Sample metadata almost always included a de-identified subject ID, COVID-19 status, age in years and sex. HLA class I and class II types, where available, came from metadata supplied by the sample provider rather than from assay-based typing.

Results and caveats for the whole study, not just this receptor: The quantity of clinical and demographic metadata differed by source and by participant and was supplied without curation.

TCRbeta CDR3 regions were amplified from genomic DNA using the immunoSEQ Assay, a bias-controlled multiplex PCR. The paper's data handling went like this. The number of nucleated cells in each sample was estimated from the amplification of reference gene primers within the assay. Sequence reads were collapsed and filtered to measure the absolute abundance of every unique TCRbeta CDR3 rearrangement. For each sample, productive Simpson clonality was calculated by taking the square root of Simpson's diversity index across productive rearrangements. TCRdb limited this immuneACCESS table to in-frame rearrangements with V and J called. A share of clones is missing; checked studies link under half to unresolved V genes, and the rest is unexplained. V and J calls and clone size are as listed in that table; D and trimming were resolved from the DNA. The sample table holds approximately 190,000 clones, of which approximately 80% were seen once. The ten largest clones represent around 19% of the sample.

The V end gives up 3 bases and the J end 6 bases, leaving 0 bases in the junction not matched to a gene. Looking up the germline V gene (reference sequence) yields CDR1 DFQATT and CDR2 SNEGSKA. The CDR3 has 11 amino acids, counting the end cysteine and phenylalanine. The retained sequence is limited to the CDR3, 33 bases, with the frame set at the first base. Collaborating institutions collected whole blood in K2EDTA tubes following their own protocols. For TCRbeta analysis, collaborators shipped samples as frozen whole blood, isolated PBMCs, or DNA extracted from either of those sample types. On this clone: Its antigen is not yet known. No base-level quality is on record; no much larger clone is a single base apart.

The source material was peripheral blood. The receptor was isolated from a human donor in a cohort sampled during active COVID-19. This sequence uses TRBV20-1 and TRBJ1-2; TRBD1 matches 8 bases in the middle. The CDR3 protein sequence reads: CSARTGDGYTF. The sequenced DNA: TGCAGTGCTAGGACAGGGGATGGCTACACCTTC.